This T cell receptor beta chain emerged from a study of regulatory T cells in long-lasting Graves disease. Turning to the study itself: Antithyroid drugs had been given to newly diagnosed Graves' patients for under 3 months. Study outcomes and limitations: More public clonotypes were shared by persistent patients (around 2,500) than by new patients (approximately 990). Persistent Graves' patients showed a TCR diversity that was lower than that of newly diagnosed ones.

This clonotype was seen repeatedly, ten times or more. The antigen remains undetermined. Building the TCR beta libraries relied on iRepertoire HTBI primers, and CDR3 regions underwent Arm-PCR. Original data processing: Detected in the samples were about 58 TRBV and under 15 TRBJ segments. TCRdb fed the multiplex PCR reads into MiXCR, producing one record per CDR3 protein. None of the V and J calls come from the authors' own analysis; TCRdb made them. The sample includes roughly 420,000 distinct CDR3 sequences, around a sixth of them seen just once. Time point denoted: newly diagnosed GD, antithyroid drugs for less than 3 months. PBMCs were the source of the RNA used for TCR sequencing. Germline V gene lookup returns CDR1 ENHRY and CDR2 SYGVKD. The CDR3 length is 14 residues. The V end lost 0 bases, the J end lost 3 bases, and 8 bases lay between the germline ends.

The sample here was peripheral blood mononuclear cells (PBMCs), taken at new diagnosis, from a patient treated with antithyroid drugs. V is TRBV10-3 and J is TRBJ1-2; D is unclear. This receptor was identified in a female donor with Graves disease. CDR3 bases: TGTGCCATCAGTGAGTCTGGCAGATACTATGGCTACACCTTC. It translates to CAISESGRYYGYTF.